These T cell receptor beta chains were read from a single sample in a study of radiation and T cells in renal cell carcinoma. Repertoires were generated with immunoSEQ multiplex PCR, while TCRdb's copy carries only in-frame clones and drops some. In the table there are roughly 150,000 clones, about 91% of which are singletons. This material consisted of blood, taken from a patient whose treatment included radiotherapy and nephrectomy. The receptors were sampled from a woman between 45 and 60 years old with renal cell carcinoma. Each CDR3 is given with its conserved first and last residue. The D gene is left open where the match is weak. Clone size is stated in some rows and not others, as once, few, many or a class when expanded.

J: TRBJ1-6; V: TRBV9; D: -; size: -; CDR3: CASSVSVGDNSPLHF; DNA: TGTGCCAGCAGCGTAAGTGTGGGGGATAATTCACCCCTCCACTTT
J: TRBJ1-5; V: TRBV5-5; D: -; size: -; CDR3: CASSLEHGGNQPQHF; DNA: TGTGCCAGCAGCTTAGAGCATGGGGGCAATCAGCCCCAGCATTTT
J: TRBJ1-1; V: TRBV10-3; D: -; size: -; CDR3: CAISDGTGMNTEAFF; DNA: TGTGCCATCAGTGATGGGACTGGCATGAACACTGAAGCTTTCTTT
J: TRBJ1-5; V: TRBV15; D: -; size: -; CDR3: CATSRDFQPQHF; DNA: TGTGCCACCAGCAGAGATTTTCAGCCCCAGCATTTT
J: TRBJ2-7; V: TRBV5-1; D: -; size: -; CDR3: CASSLRGPRYEQYF; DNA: TGCGCCAGCAGCCTCCGGGGCCCCCGGTACGAGCAGTACTTC
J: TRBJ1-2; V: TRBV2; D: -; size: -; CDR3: CASADWTEEYYGYTF; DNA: TGTGCCAGCGCGGATTGGACGGAGGAATACTATGGCTACACCTTC
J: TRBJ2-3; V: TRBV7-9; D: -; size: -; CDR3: CASSLGGGPDTQYF; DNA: TGTGCCAGCAGCTTAGGGGGGGGCCCAGATACGCAGTATTTT
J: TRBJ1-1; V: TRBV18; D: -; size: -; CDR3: CASSPGGRTNTEAFF; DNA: TGTGCCAGCTCACCAGGGGGACGGACTAACACTGAAGCTTTCTTT
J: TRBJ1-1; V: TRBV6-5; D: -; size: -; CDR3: CASSLGDTEAFF; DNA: TGTGCCAGCAGCCTTGGGGACACTGAAGCTTTCTTT
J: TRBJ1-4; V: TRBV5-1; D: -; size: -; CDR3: CASSWDPTNEKLFF; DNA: TGCGCCAGCAGCTGGGACCCAACTAATGAAAAACTGTTTTTT
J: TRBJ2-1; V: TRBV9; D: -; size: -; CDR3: CASSVAGGNEQFF; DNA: TGTGCCAGCAGCGTAGCTGGGGGCAATGAGCAGTTCTTC
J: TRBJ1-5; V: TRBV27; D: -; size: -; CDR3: CASSPHPGQSNQPQHF; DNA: TGTGCCAGCAGTCCCCACCCCGGACAAAGCAATCAGCCCCAGCATTTT
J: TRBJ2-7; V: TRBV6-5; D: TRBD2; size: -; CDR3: CASWSLADYEQYF; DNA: TGTGCCAGCTGGTCACTAGCGGACTACGAGCAGTACTTC
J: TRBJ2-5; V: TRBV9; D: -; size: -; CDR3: CASSVGVGRGPQETQYF; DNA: TGTGCCAGCAGCGTAGGTGTGGGCAGGGGACCTCAAGAGACCCAGTACTTC
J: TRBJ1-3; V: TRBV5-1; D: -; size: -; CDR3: CASSLADHSGNTIYF; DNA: TGCGCCAGCAGCTTGGCGGACCACTCTGGAAACACCATATATTTT
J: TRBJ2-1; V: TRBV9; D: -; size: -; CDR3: CASSADGEDYNEQFF; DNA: TGTGCCAGCAGCGCTGACGGGGAAGACTACAATGAGCAGTTCTTC
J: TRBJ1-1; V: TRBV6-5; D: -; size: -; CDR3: CASSYSEEAEAFF; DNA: TGTGCCAGCAGTTACTCGGAGGAGGCTGAAGCTTTCTTT
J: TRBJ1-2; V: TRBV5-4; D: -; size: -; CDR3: CASSPTRETYYGYTF; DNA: TGTGCCAGCAGCCCAACCCGGGAGACTTACTATGGCTACACCTTC
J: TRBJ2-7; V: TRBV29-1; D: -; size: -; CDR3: CSVGGLAGNEQYF; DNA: TGCAGCGTTGGAGGGCTCGCGGGGAACGAGCAGTACTTC
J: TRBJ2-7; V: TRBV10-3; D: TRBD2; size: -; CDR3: CAISAGGVSYEQYF; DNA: TGTGCCATCAGTGCGGGGGGGGTCTCCTACGAGCAGTACTTC
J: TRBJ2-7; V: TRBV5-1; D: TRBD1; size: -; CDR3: CASSLGQNPMLGSYEQYF; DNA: TGCGCCAGCAGCCTGGGACAGAACCCCATGCTGGGCTCCTACGAGCAGTACTTC
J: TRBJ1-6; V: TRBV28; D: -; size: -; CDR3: CASSLGHSYSPLHF; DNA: TGTGCCAGCAGTTTGGGACATAGCTATTCACCCCTCCACTTT
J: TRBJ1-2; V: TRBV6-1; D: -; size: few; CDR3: CASSLDSNYGYTF; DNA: TGTGCCAGCAGCCTCGACTCTAACTATGGCTACACCTTC
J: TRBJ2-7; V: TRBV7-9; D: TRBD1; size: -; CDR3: CASSEGTGSSYEQYF; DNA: TGTGCCAGCAGCGAAGGGACAGGGAGCTCCTACGAGCAGTACTTC
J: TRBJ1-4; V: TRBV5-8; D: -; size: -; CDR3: CASSFRVTNEKLFF; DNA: TGTGCCAGCAGCTTCAGGGTCACTAATGAAAAACTGTTTTTT
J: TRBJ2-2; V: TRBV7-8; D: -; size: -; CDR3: CASSFTLGGLGELFF; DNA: TGTGCCAGCAGCTTTACATTGGGGGGTCTCGGGGAGCTGTTTTTT
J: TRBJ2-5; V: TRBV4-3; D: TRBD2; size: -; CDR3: CASSQEVYRAGGPRETQYF; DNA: TGCGCCAGCAGCCAAGAAGTATACCGAGCGGGGGGCCCTCGGGAGACCCAGTACTTC
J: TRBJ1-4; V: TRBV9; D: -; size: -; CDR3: CASSVRQGSEKLFF; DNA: TGTGCCAGCAGCGTTCGGCAGGGGAGTGAAAAACTGTTTTTT
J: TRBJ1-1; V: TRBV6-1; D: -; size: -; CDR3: CASNLQGSTEAFF; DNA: TGTGCCAGCAACCTACAGGGTAGCACTGAAGCTTTCTTT
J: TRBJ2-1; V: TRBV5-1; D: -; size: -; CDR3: CASSLVRNEQFF; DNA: TGCGCCAGCAGCTTGGTGCGGAATGAGCAGTTCTTC
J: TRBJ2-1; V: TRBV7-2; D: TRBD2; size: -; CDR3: CASSLELAEYNEQFF; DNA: TGTGCCAGCAGCTTAGAACTAGCGGAGTACAATGAGCAGTTCTTC
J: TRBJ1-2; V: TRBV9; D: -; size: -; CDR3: CASSVDGGYGYTF; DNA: TGTGCCAGCAGCGTAGATGGAGGATATGGCTACACCTTC
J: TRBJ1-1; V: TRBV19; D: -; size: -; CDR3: CASSIGGGGSEAFF; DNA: TGTGCCAGTAGTATCGGAGGGGGAGGTAGTGAAGCTTTCTTT
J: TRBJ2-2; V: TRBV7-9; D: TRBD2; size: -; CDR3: CASSPTRASGSTGELFF; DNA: TGTGCCAGCAGCCCCACTCGGGCTAGCGGTTCCACCGGGGAGCTGTTTTTT
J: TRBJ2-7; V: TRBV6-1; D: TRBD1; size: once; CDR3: CASSTDRGSYEQYF; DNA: TGTGCCAGCAGTACGGACAGGGGCTCGTACGAGCAGTACTTC
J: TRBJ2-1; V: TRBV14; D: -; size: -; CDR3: CASSRDVRRADYNEQFF; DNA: TGTGCCAGCAGCCGTGATGTGCGACGGGCCGACTACAATGAGCAGTTCTTC
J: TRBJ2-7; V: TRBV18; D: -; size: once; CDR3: CASSESRFYEQYF; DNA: TGTGCCAGCTCAGAGTCTCGCTTTTACGAGCAGTACTTC
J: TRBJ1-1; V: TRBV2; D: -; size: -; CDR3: CASNRVRTEAFF; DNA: TGTGCCAGCAATAGGGTCCGCACTGAAGCTTTCTTT
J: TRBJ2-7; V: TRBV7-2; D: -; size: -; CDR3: CASSLVGRNSYEQYF; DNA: TGTGCCAGCAGCTTAGTCGGGCGAAATTCCTACGAGCAGTACTTC
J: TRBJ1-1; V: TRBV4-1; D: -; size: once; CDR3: CASSQLGGLVEAFF; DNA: TGCGCCAGCAGCCAACTAGGGGGTTTAGTTGAAGCTTTCTTT
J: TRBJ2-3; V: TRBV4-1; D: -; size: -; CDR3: CASSRPPGISTDTQYF; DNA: TGCGCCAGCAGCCGTCCCCCGGGAATCAGCACAGATACGCAGTATTTT
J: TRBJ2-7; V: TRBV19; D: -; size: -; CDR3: CAHGTRKEGEQYF; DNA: TGTGCCCACGGTACGAGGAAAGAGGGCGAGCAGTACTTC
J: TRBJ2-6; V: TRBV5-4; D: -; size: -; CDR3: CASSKGSGIPGANVLTF; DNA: TGTGCCAGCAGCAAGGGATCGGGTATCCCTGGGGCCAACGTCCTGACTTTC
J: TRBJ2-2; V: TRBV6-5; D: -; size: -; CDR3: CASSYSWDPGLFF; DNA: TGTGCCAGCAGTTACTCCTGGGACCCAGGGCTGTTTTTT